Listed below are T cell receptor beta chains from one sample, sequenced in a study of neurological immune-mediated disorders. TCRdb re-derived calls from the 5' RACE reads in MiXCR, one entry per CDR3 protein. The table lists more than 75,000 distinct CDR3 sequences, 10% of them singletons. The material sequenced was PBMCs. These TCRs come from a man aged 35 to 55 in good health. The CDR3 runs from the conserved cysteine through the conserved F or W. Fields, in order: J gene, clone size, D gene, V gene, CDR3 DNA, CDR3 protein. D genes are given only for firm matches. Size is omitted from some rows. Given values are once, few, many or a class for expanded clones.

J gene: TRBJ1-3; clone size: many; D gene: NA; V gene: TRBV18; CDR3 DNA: TGTGCCAGCTCACCACCACGAAAATTAGCAAGCGGCTCTGGAAACACCATATATTTT; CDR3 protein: CASSPPRKLASGSGNTIYF
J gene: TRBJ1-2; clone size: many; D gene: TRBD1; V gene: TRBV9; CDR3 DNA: TGTGCCAGCAGCGTACCCGGGACAGACGCGACTGGCTACACCTTC; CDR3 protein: CASSVPGTDATGYTF
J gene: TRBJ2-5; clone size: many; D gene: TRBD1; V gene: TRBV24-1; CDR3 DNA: TGTGCCACCAGTCCGACAGGGGGTGGGACCCAGTACTTC; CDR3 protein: CATSPTGGGTQYF
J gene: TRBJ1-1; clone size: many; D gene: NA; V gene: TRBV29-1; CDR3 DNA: TGCAGCGTTGAAGATGGGGGGGCGGGAGCTTTCTTT; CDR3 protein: CSVEDGGAGAFF
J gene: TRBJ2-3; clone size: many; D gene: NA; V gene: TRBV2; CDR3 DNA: TGTGCCAGCAGTGAACGGGGCGCGGCAGATACGCAGTATTTT; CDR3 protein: CASSERGAADTQYF
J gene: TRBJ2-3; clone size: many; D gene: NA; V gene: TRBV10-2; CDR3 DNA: TGCGCCAGCAGTGAACTCGCCCGATCCACAGATACGCAGTATTTT; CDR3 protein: CASSELARSTDTQYF
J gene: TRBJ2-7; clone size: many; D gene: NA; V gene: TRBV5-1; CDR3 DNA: TGCGCCAGCAGCTTGATGTCTAGGGGACTTGCCTACGAGCAGTACTTC; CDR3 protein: CASSLMSRGLAYEQYF
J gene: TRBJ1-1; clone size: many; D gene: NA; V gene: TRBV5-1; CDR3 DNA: TGCGCCAGCAGCTTGGCCCGAGGGGGACATGAAGCTTTCTTT; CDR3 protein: CASSLARGGHEAFF
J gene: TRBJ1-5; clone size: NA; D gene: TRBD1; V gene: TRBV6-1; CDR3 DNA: TGTGTCAGCAGATACGACAGGGGCCGCAATCAGCCCCAGCATTTT; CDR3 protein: CVSRYDRGRNQPQHF
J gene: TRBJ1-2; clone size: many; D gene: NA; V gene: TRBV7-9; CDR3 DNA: TGTGCCAGCAGCTTTGGACCTGACTATGGCTACACCTTC; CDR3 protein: CASSFGPDYGYTF
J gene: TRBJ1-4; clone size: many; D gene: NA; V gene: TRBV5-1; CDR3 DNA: TGCGCCAGCAGCTTGTGGGGGGGGAGTGATGAAAAACTGTTTTTT; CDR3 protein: CASSLWGGSDEKLFF
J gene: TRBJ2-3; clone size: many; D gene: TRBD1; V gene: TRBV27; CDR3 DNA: TGTGCCAGCAGTTTAATGAGTGGCGGCATTCAGGGGGATGGGACAGATACGCAGTATTTT; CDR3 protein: CASSLMSGGIQGDGTDTQYF
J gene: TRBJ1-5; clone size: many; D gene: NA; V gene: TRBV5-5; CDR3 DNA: TGTGCCAGCAGCTTGCAGAATAGCAATCAGCCCCAGCATTTT; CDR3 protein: CASSLQNSNQPQHF
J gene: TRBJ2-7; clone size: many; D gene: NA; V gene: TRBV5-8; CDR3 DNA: TGTGCCAGCAGCTTGGGTGACACCTCCCGGAGCTCCTACGAGCAGTACTTC; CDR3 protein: CASSLGDTSRSSYEQYF
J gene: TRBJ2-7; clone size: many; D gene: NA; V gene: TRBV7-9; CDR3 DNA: TGTGCCAGCAGCTTAGAAAGTGGGACGCGAACCTACGAGCAGTACTTC; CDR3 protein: CASSLESGTRTYEQYF
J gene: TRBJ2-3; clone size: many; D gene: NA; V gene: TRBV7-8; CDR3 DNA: TGTGCCAGCAGCTTAGATAAAGATACGCAGTATTTT; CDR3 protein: CASSLDKDTQYF
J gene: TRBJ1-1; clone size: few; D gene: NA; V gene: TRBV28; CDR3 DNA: TGTGCCAGCAGTTTCGAGGGTACTGAAGCTTTCTTT; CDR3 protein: CASSFEGTEAFF
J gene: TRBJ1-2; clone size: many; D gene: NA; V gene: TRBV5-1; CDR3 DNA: TGCGCCAGCAGTTTGGGGCAGGGAGACAACTATGGCTACACCTTC; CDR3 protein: CASSLGQGDNYGYTF
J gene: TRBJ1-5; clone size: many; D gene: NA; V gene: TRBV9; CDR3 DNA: TGTGCCAGCAGCGCTCAGGGGCTTGGCAATCAGCCCCAGCATTTT; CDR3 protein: CASSAQGLGNQPQHF
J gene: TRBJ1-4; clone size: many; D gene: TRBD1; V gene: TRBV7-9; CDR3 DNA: TGTGCCAGCAGCGCCGGGACAGGGGCGAGGCTGTTTTTT; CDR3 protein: CASSAGTGARLFF
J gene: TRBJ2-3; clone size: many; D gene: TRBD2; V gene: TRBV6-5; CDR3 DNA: TGTGCCAGCAGTGTTCGCGGGGGGCTTAGCACAGATACGCAGTATTTT; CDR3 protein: CASSVRGGLSTDTQYF
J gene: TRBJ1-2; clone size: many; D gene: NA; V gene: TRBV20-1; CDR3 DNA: TGCAGTGCTAGAGATACCAGGTTCTTTAACTATGGCTACACCTTC; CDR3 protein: CSARDTRFFNYGYTF
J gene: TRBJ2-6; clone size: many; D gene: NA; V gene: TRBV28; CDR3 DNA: TGTGCCAGCAGTTCAGGGATGTTGGGGGCCAACGTCCTGACTTTC; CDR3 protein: CASSSGMLGANVLTF
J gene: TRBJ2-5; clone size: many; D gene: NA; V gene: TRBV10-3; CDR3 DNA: TGTGCCATCAGCAGCTTGAGGGAGACCCAGTACTTC; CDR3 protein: CAISSLRETQYF
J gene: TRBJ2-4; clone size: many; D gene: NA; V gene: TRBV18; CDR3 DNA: TGTGCCAGCTCACCGAAAAACATTCAGTACTTC; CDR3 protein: CASSPKNIQYF
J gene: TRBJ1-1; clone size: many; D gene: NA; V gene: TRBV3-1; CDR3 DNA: TGTGCCAGCAGCCATGGGAAGAACACTGAAGCTTTCTTT; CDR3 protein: CASSHGKNTEAFF
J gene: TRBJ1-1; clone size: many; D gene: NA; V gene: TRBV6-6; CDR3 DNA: TGTGCCAGCAGTTATTTGGGAGCTGAAGCTTTCTTT; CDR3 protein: CASSYLGAEAFF
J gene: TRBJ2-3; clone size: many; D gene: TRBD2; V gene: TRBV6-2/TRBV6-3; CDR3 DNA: TGTGCCAGCAGCATACTAGCGGGAGGTGGAGATACGCAGTATTTT; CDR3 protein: CASSILAGGGDTQYF
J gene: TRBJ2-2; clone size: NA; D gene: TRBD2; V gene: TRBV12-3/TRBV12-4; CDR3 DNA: TGTGCCAACACCCTAGCGGGAGGCTACACCTGGGAGCTGTTTTTT; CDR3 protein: CANTLAGGYTWELFF
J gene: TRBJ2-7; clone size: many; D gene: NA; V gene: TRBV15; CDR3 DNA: TGTGCCACCAGCAGAGCTGGGGGTGGTTACGAGCAGTACTTC; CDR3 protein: CATSRAGGGYEQYF
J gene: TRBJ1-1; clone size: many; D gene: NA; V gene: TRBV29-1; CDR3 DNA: TGCAGCGTCAACCAGGTGGAAGCTTTCTTT; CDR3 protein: CSVNQVEAFF
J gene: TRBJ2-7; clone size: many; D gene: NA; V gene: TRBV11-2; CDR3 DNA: TGTGCCAGCAGCTTAGAACGAACTCTCTACGAGCAGTACTTC; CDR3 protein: CASSLERTLYEQYF
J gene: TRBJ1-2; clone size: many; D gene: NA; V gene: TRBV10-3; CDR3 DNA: TGTGCCACCACGGACAGCCCCTATGGCTACACCTTC; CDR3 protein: CATTDSPYGYTF
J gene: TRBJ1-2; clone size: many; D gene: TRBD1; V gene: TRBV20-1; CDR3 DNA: TGCAGTGCTAGCGGGACAGCCGGAGATGGCTACACCTTC; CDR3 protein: CSASGTAGDGYTF
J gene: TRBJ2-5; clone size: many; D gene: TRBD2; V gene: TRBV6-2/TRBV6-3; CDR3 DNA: TGTGCCAGCAGTCCCACGGCTAGCGGAGGCGAGACCCAGTACTTC; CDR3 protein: CASSPTASGGETQYF
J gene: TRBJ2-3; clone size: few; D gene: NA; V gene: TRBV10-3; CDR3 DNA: TGTGCCATCAGTGAACGGCGGGGCACAGATACGCAGTATTTT; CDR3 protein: CAISERRGTDTQYF
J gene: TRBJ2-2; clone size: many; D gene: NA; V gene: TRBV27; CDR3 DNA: TGTGCCAGCAGTGGCCTAGCTACCACCGGGGAGCTGTTTTTT; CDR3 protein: CASSGLATTGELFF
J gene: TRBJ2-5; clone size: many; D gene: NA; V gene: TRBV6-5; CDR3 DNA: TGTGCCAGCAGCACGGCCGGGGCCCAGTACTTC; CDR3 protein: CASSTAGAQYF
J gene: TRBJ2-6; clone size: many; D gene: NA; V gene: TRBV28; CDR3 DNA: TGTGCCAGCAGTTGGGGAAGCGGGTGGAACTCTGGGGCCAACGTCCTGACTTTC; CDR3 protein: CASSWGSGWNSGANVLTF
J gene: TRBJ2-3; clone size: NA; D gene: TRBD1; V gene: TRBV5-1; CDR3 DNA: TGCGCCAGCAGCTTCGGACAGGACACAGATACGCAGTATTTT; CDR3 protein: CASSFGQDTDTQYF
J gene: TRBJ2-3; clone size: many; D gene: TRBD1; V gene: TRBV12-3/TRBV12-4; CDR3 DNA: TGTGCCAGCAGTTTAGGTTCCGGGACAGGGGGTCTGGATACGCAGTATTTT; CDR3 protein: CASSLGSGTGGLDTQYF
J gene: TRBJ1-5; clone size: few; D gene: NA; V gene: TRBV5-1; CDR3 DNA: TGCGCCAGCACCCCGACCGGGACACACAATCAGCCCCAGCATTTT; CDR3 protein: CASTPTGTHNQPQHF
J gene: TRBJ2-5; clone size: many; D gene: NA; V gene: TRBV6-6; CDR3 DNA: TGTGCCAGCAGTTACTCCCTCAACACGGCAGAGACCCAGTACTTC; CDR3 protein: CASSYSLNTAETQYF
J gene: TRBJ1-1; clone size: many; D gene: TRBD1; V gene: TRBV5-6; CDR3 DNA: TGTGCCAGCAGGGGACAGGGACTGAACACTGAAGCTTTCTTT; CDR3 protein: CASRGQGLNTEAFF
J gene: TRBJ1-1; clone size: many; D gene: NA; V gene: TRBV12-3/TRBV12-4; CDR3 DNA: TGTGCCAGCACCTCGTTCTATCCACAGGGTAGAGCTTTCTTT; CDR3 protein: CASTSFYPQGRAFF
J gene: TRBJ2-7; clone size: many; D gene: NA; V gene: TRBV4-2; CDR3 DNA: TGTGCCAGCAGCCCAAACGAGGGACTCACCTACGAGCAGTACTTC; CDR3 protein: CASSPNEGLTYEQYF
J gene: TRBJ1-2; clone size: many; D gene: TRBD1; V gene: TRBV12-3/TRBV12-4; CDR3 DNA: TGTGCCAGCAGCACAGGGGTCAGCTATGGCTACACCTTC; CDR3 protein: CASSTGVSYGYTF
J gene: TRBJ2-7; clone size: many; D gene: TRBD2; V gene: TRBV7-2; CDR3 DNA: TGTGCCAGCAGCTCCACTAGCGGGGGGGGACTTTACGAGCAGTACTTC; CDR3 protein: CASSSTSGGGLYEQYF
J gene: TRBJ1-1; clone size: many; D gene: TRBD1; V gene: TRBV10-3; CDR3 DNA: TGTGCCATCAGTGCCCCTGAGAGGGCAGGGGGGTCATCGATCACTGAAGCTTTCTTT; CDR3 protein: CAISAPERAGGSSITEAFF
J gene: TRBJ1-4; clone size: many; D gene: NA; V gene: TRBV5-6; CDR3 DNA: TGTGCCAGCAGCTTGGTTCGAGGGGCAACTAATGAAAAACTGTTTTTT; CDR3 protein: CASSLVRGATNEKLFF
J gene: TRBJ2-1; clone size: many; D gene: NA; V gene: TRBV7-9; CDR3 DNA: TGTGCCAGCATGCGGAACAGGGAAGGTGAGCAGTTCTTC; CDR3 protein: CASMRNREGEQFF
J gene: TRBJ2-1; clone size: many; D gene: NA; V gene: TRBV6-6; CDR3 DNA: TGTGCCAGCAGTTCCCCGGACCTGACCCTCAATGAGCAGTTCTTC; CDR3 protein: CASSSPDLTLNEQFF
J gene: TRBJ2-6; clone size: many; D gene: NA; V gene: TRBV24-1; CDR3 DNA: TGTGCCACCAGTGATTTTCTCTCTGGGGCCAACGTCCTGACTTTC; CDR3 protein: CATSDFLSGANVLTF